This entry describes one T cell receptor (beta chain). The sample belongs to a study of blood T cell repertoires in COVID-19. This CDR3 contains 13 residues. Germline V gene sequence: CDR1 SEHNR, CDR2 FQNEAQ (reference sequence). J gave up 7 bases and V 8 bases, and 7 bases lay outside the gene matches. In the authors' methods: How many nucleated cells were present was estimated from reference gene primer amplification. Method: immunoSEQ multiplex PCR; TCRdb's copy keeps in-frame clones and lacks some. From that table come the V and J calls and clone size; the DNA was used to work out D and trimming. The sample shows 350,000 to 550,000 clones, nearly 90% of them seen only once.

This receptor was taken from a woman aged 18-35 years with acute COVID-19. The chain couples TRBV7-9 to TRBJ1-4, with 7 bases aligning to TRBD1. The sequenced sample consisted of PBMCs or T cells enriched from blood (not recorded which). The CDR3 loop is CASADRVVEKLFF. DNA for the CDR3: TGTGCCAGCGCCGACAGGGTTGTTGAAAAACTGTTTTTT.